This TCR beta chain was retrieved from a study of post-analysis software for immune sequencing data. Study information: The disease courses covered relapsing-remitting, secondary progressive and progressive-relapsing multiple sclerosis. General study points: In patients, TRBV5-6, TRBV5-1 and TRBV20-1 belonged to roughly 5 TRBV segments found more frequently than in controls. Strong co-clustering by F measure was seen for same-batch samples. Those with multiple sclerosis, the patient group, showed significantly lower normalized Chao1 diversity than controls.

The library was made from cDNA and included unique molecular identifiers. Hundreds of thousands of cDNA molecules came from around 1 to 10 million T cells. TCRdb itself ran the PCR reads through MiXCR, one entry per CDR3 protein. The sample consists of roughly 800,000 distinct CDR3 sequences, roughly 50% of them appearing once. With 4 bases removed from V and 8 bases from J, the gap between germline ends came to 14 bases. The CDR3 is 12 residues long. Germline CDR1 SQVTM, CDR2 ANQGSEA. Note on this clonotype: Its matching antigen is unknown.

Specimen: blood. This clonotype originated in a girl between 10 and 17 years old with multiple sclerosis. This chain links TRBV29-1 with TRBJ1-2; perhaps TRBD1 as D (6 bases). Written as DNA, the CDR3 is TGCAGCGTTGCACAGGGAAGTAACGGCTACACCTTC. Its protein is CSVAQGSNGYTF.